This T cell receptor (beta chain) was sequenced for a study of cytomegalovirus exposure and HLA in healthy donors. CDR3 length equals 13 residues. V lost 5 bases and J lost 4; bases outside the gene matches: 7. Germline CDR1 and CDR2: SQVTM and ANQGSEA. PCR primers comprised 60 Vbeta and 13 Jbeta primers. Per the authors' pipeline: Roughly 10 million shared chains were among tens of millions of unique TCR beta chains counted in a later analysis. Here immunoSEQ multiplex PCR was the method, and the copy in TCRdb shows in-frame clones only, minus some. That table supplies the V and J calls and clone size; D and trimming were determined from the DNA. The sample includes some 80,000 clones, approximately 80% of them seen just once.

Sequencing input: PBMCs. The chain employs TRBV29-1 and TRBJ1-2; 7 bases match TRBD1. This TCR was sampled from a human donor in good health. The CDR3 loop is CSVSDRAVYGYTF. Written as DNA, the CDR3 is TGCAGCGTTTCCGACAGGGCAGTCTATGGCTACACCTTC.